This T cell receptor (beta chain) was retrieved from a study of T cells in localized non-small cell lung cancer. With 5 bases removed from V and 4 bases from J, the gap between germline ends came to 6 bases. This CDR3 has 12 amino acids. The germline V gene encodes CDR1 ENHRY and CDR2 SYGVKD. Sequencing was performed with immunoSEQ multiplex PCR; in TCRdb, only in-frame clones are kept and a portion is missing. The table lists around 140,000 clones, 89% of them singletons. The chain joins TRBV10-3 to TRBJ1-5; no definite D call. The receptor was isolated from a female donor of 60 years or more with stage I lung adenocarcinoma. The starting material was peripheral blood, obtained before any cancer treatment. CDR3 protein: CAISRDNQPQHF. CDR3 sequence (DNA): TGTGCCATCAGTAGGGATAATCAGCCCCAGCATTTT.